This is a list of T cell receptor beta chains from one sample in a study of blood T cells in healthy people across ages. TCRdb fed the 5' RACE reads into MiXCR, producing one record per CDR3 protein. The sample yields about 830,000 distinct CDR3 sequences, nearly 60% seen once. Material for sequencing was blood. These receptors were taken from a man aged 30 to 39 in good health. The CDR3 runs from the conserved cysteine through the conserved F or W. The D gene is left open where the match is weak. A row's size may be missing; if present it is once, few, many or a size class.

v_call	j_call	clone_size	d_call	cdr3_aa	cdr3_nt
TRBV20-1	TRBJ1-5	.	TRBD1	CSARGTGSNQPQHF	TGCAGTGCTAGGGGGACAGGCTCCAATCAGCCCCAGCATTTT
TRBV5-1	TRBJ1-2	once	.	CASSLEAGSRYGYTF	TGCGCCAGCAGCTTGGAGGCAGGTTCACGCTATGGCTACACCTTC
TRBV20-1	TRBJ2-4	.	.	CSARVPTLAKNIQYF	TGCAGTGCTAGAGTCCCAACCCTAGCCAAAAACATTCAGTACTTC
TRBV12-3/TRBV12-4	TRBJ2-5	few	.	CASSLVIASETQYF	TGTGCCAGCAGTTTAGTAATAGCATCGGAGACCCAGTACTTC
TRBV6-1	TRBJ1-2	.	TRBD1	CASTLHGTGSMDYGYTF	TGTGCCAGCACCTTACACGGGACAGGGTCTATGGACTATGGCTACACCTTC
TRBV5-6	TRBJ2-5	.	TRBD1	CASSPQDRQETQYF	TGTGCCAGCAGCCCTCAGGACAGGCAAGAGACCCAGTACTTC
TRBV7-2	TRBJ2-3	.	.	CASRQVTDTQYF	TGTGCCAGCAGGCAGGTGACAGATACGCAGTATTTT
TRBV3-1	TRBJ2-5	.	.	CASSQPGGEVKETQYF	TGTGCCAGCAGCCAACCAGGGGGGGAAGTTAAAGAGACCCAGTACTTC
TRBV29-1	TRBJ2-3	.	TRBD2	CSAQAVVAGAGDTQYF	TGCAGCGCCCAAGCCGTGGTTGCGGGAGCGGGTGATACGCAGTATTTT
TRBV12-3/TRBV12-4	TRBJ2-7	few	.	CASSPHFYEQYF	TGTGCCAGCAGTCCCCATTTCTACGAGCAGTACTTC
TRBV4-2	TRBJ1-6	.	.	CASSQRTKPLSSPLHF	TGTGCCAGCAGCCAACGAACTAAACCTCTAAGTTCACCCCTCCACTTT
TRBV6-1	TRBJ2-7	.	.	CASSDWGGPYEQYF	TGTGCCAGCAGTGATTGGGGGGGCCCCTACGAGCAGTACTTC
TRBV20-1	TRBJ2-5	.	TRBD2	CSAGPPSTSGDGQYF	TGCAGTGCCGGCCCACCGTCGACTAGCGGGGACGGGCAGTACTTC
TRBV12-3/TRBV12-4	TRBJ2-3	.	TRBD2	CASSCGGTGDAQYF	TGTGCCAGCAGTTGCGGGGGGACCGGAGATGCGCAGTATTTT
TRBV20-1	TRBJ1-4	.	.	CSARKRGPDEKLFF	TGCAGTGCTAGAAAGAGGGGACCGGATGAAAAACTGTTTTTT
TRBV29-1	TRBJ1-2	.	.	CSAIPKDSYGYTF	TGCAGCGCCATACCTAAGGACAGCTATGGCTACACCTTC
TRBV27	TRBJ2-7	.	TRBD2	CASSPRGITSGSAPSYEQYF	TGTGCCAGCAGTCCTAGAGGGATCACTAGCGGGAGTGCCCCCTCCTACGAGCAGTACTTC
TRBV30	TRBJ1-5	.	.	CAWSNFGQNQPQHF	TGTGCCTGGAGTAATTTTGGGCAAAATCAGCCCCAGCATTTT
TRBV4-3	TRBJ2-4	many	.	CASSRDFKNIQYF	TGCGCCAGCAGCCGGGATTTCAAAAACATTCAGTACTTC
TRBV6-2/TRBV6-3	TRBJ2-7	few	TRBD2	CASSGAASGRMSEQYF	TGTGCCAGCAGTGGGGCCGCTAGCGGGAGGATGAGTGAGCAGTACTTC
TRBV7-6	TRBJ2-7	few	.	CASSLEQGIQSYEQYF	TGTGCCAGCAGCTTAGAACAGGGTATCCAGTCGTACGAGCAGTACTTC
TRBV6-6	TRBJ2-5	.	TRBD2	CASSLTGTSQGKYF	TGTGCCAGCAGTTTAACCGGGACTAGCCAGGGGAAGTACTTC
TRBV20-1	TRBJ2-7	many	.	CSARDSKSDGGRVYEQYF	TGCAGTGCTAGGGACTCAAAGAGTGACGGAGGGAGAGTCTACGAGCAGTACTTC
TRBV21-1	TRBJ2-3	.	.	CASSNGIYHASTDTQYF	TGTGCCAGCAGCAATGGAATTTACCATGCTAGCACAGATACGCAGTATTTT
TRBV11-1	TRBJ2-7	.	TRBD2	CASSTGTSGAYEQYF	TGTGCCAGCAGCACCGGGACTAGCGGGGCCTACGAGCAGTACTTC
TRBV12-3/TRBV12-4	TRBJ2-1	many	.	CASSFGSNHNEQFF	TGTGCCAGCAGTTTTGGGTCCAACCACAATGAGCAGTTCTTC
TRBV20-1	TRBJ2-7	few	TRBD2	CSASGTSTYEQYF	TGCAGTGCTAGCGGGACTAGTACCTACGAGCAGTACTTC
TRBV20-1	TRBJ2-1	.	.	CSARELYNEQFF	TGCAGTGCTAGAGAGCTGTACAATGAGCAGTTCTTC
TRBV28	TRBJ2-1	once	.	CASRTTSKGQFF	TGTGCCAGCAGAACCACTTCGAAGGGGCAGTTCTTC
TRBV6-5	TRBJ1-1	once	TRBD1	CASSYPTLTGDGEAFF	TGTGCCAGCAGTTACCCTACGTTGACAGGGGATGGTGAAGCTTTCTTT
TRBV10-2	TRBJ2-5	.	TRBD2	CATGGLAGVEETQYF	TGCGCCACAGGGGGACTAGCGGGGGTCGAAGAGACCCAGTACTTC
TRBV29-1	TRBJ2-1	few	TRBD2	CSVSGLADYNEQFF	TGCAGCGTTTCGGGACTAGCGGATTACAATGAGCAGTTCTTC
TRBV5-5	TRBJ2-2	.	TRBD2	CASSWVWRESVAGELFF	TGTGCCAGCAGCTGGGTATGGCGGGAGAGTGTGGCCGGGGAGCTGTTTTTT
TRBV20-1	TRBJ2-1	.	TRBD2	CSARVPGLAAYNEQFF	TGCAGTGCTAGAGTACCGGGACTAGCGGCCTACAATGAGCAGTTCTTC
TRBV7-2	TRBJ2-3	.	.	CASSLSSATSTDTQYF	TGTGCCAGCAGCCTTAGTAGCGCCACTAGCACAGATACGCAGTATTTT
TRBV7-8	TRBJ1-1	once	.	CASSSHTTVHGGRAFF	TGTGCCAGCAGCTCCCATACGACGGTCCACGGGGGCCGAGCTTTCTTT
TRBV29-1	TRBJ2-5	.	.	CSVEVSGQQETQYF	TGCAGCGTTGAGGTCTCCGGACAGCAAGAGACCCAGTACTTC
TRBV28	TRBJ2-7	few	.	CASAGRQALRGIQDEQYF	TGTGCCAGCGCTGGGCGGCAGGCCCTTAGAGGGATACAGGACGAGCAGTACTTC
TRBV10-3	TRBJ1-4	.	.	CAISDGETNEKLFF	TGTGCCATCAGTGACGGTGAGACTAATGAAAAACTGTTTTTT
TRBV7-9	TRBJ2-5	.	TRBD2	CASSPLGASGNQETQYF	TGTGCCAGCAGCCCGTTGGGGGCTAGCGGGAACCAAGAGACCCAGTACTTC
TRBV29-1	TRBJ2-1	many	TRBD2	CSVRGGASGSYNEQFF	TGCAGCGTTCGGGGGGGGGCTAGCGGGTCCTACAATGAGCAGTTCTTC